A single sample is the source of the 28 T cell receptor beta chains below, sequenced in a study of PD-1 blockade in classical Hodgkin lymphoma. Each and every patient relapsed after autologous stem cell transplantation, and patients got differing brentuximab vedotin exposure. TCRdb's table, derived via immunoSEQ multiplex PCR, lists solely in-frame clones and lacks some. The table shows 15,000 to 20,000 clones, with around 75% occurring only once. Sequenced here: peripheral blood mononuclear cells (PBMCs), sampled at baseline. The receptors shown here come from a human donor with classical Hodgkin lymphoma.

The V gene is TRBV28, the J gene TRBJ1-1; no clear D gene. The CDR3 runs to 12 residues. The germline V and J ends were trimmed by 3 bases and 10 bases, with 12 bases remaining between them. CDR1 and CDR2 (germline): MDHEN, SYDVKM. The CDR3 spells CASSLSPLGAFF. CDR3 coding DNA: TGTGCCAGCAGTTTGTCGCCACTCGGAGCTTTCTTT. The full variable domain, rest sourced from reference TRBV28 and TRBJ1-1, is DVKVTQSSRYLVKRTGEKVFLECVQDMDHENMFWYRQDPGLGLRLIYFSYDVKMKEKGDIPEGYSVSREKKERFSLILESASTNQTSMYLCASSLSPLGAFFGQGTRLTVV.

The CDR3 nucleotides read TGTGCCAGCACCCAGCGACAGGGGATTTACGAGCAGTACTTC. Encoded protein: CASTQRQGIYEQYF. The rearrangement joins TRBV27 to TRBJ2-7, with 8 bases that match TRBD1. With V trimmed by 7 bases and J by 4 bases, 9 bases remained unmatched. CDR1 and CDR2 from the germline V gene are MNHEY and SMNVEV (reference sequence). The CDR3 sequence is 14 residues long.

This sequence joins TRBV7-9 and TRBJ1-3; 8 bases are shared with TRBD1. The germline V gene has CDR1 SEHNR and CDR2 FQNEAQ (reference sequence). CDR3 length equals 18 residues. J lost 4 bases, V lost 4 bases, and 15 bases had no gene match. CDR3 nucleotide sequence: TGTGCCAGCAGCTCGGGACAGGCTCGCGGTCCTCGCGGAAACACCATATATTTT. Translated: CASSSGQARGPRGNTIYF. Drawing the rest from reference TRBV7-9 and TRBJ1-3, the complete variable domain is DTGVSQNPRHKITKRGQNVTFRCDPISEHNRLYWYRQTLGQGPEFLTYFQNEAQLEKSRLLSDRFSAERPKGSFSTLEIQRTEQGDSAMYLCASSSGQARGPRGNTIYFGEGSWLTVV.

The CDR3 loop is CASSPTGGPYSNQPQHF. The CDR3 region has the DNA TGTGCCAGCAGTCCTACAGGGGGCCCATATAGCAATCAGCCCCAGCATTTT. The rearrangement links TRBV27 to TRBJ1-5, with 9 bases fitting TRBD1. The germline V gene has CDR1 MNHEY and CDR2 SMNVEV (reference sequence). Trimming cost V 5 bases and J 0 bases; bases outside gene matches: 8. The CDR3 length is 17 residues.

V is TRBV2 and J is TRBJ2-7; D is unresolved. Germline CDR1 and CDR2: SNHLY and FYNNEI. CDR3 size: 13 residues. V was cut by 2 bases and J by 2 bases, with 7 bases left in between. CDR3 DNA: TGTGCCAGCAGTGAAAGTTATACCTACGAGCAGTACTTC. This gives the protein CASSESYTYEQYF.

The chain is built from TRBV9 and TRBJ1-1; D is unclear. Germline CDR1 is SGDLS and CDR2 is YYNGEE. Trimming took off 0 bases at V and 3 bases at J, with 9 bases between the two ends. This CDR3 has 14 residues. In DNA, the CDR3 is TGTGCCAGCAGCGTAGGCCCGGGCGACACTGAAGCTTTCTTT. This translates into CASSVGPGDTEAFF. The variable domain in full, with the rest retrieved from reference TRBV9 and TRBJ1-1, is DSGVTQTPKHLITATGQRVTLRCSPRSGDLSVYWYQQSLDQGLQFLIQYYNGEERAKGNILERFSAQQFPDLHSELNLSSLELGDSALYFCASSVGPGDTEAFFGQGTRLTVV.

The V and J genes are TRBV7-8 and TRBJ1-5; TRBD1 agrees at 7 bases. There are 18 residues in the CDR3. The germline gives CDR1 SGHVS, CDR2 FQNEAQ. V dropped 2 bases and J dropped 1; count of bases not matched to a gene: 11. The CDR3 bases are TGTGCCAGCAGCTTACAATCTTCCGGGACAGCAAGCAATCAGCCCCAGCATTTT. Amino acid sequence: CASSLQSSGTASNQPQHF.

This clone was seen more than once but under ten times. The chain is built from TRBV28 and TRBJ2-2; 9 bases fit TRBD1. The CDR3 extends over 15 amino acids. Trimming took 7 bases from V and 5 from J; bases not matched to a gene: 8. Germline V CDR1 and CDR2: MDHEN, SYDVKM. This CDR3 reads CASNRQGGRTGELFF. In DNA, the CDR3 is TGTGCCAGCAACCGACAGGGGGGGAGGACCGGGGAGCTGTTTTTT.

The chain carries TRBV7-9 and TRBJ1-4; tentative D call: TRBD1 (5 bases). CDR3 length: 14 amino acids. V was trimmed by 1 base and J by 4 bases, leaving 7 bases between them. Germline V gene sequence: CDR1 SEHNR, CDR2 FQNEAQ (reference sequence). CDR3 in DNA: TGTGCCAGCAGCTTAGGGGGCGGTAATGAAAAACTGTTTTTT. This encodes CASSLGGGNEKLFF.

The chain is built from TRBV19 and TRBJ2-1; D is unclear. V dropped 7 bases and J dropped 3 bases, with 7 bases sitting between them. This CDR3 has 12 amino acids. Germline values: CDR1 LNHDA, CDR2 SQIVND (reference sequence). CDR3: CASTPDYNEQFF. The CDR3 nucleotides are TGTGCCAGTACCCCGGACTACAATGAGCAGTTCTTC.

This chain joins TRBV23-1 and TRBJ2-5; D is unresolved. The J call may not be correct, given that the DNA end is closer to TRBJ2-7. TRBV23-1 qualifies as an ORF whose function is uncertain. The CDR3 extends over 16 amino acids. CDR3 sequence: CASSQIRCRTSYEQYF. CDR3 sequence (DNA): TGCGCCAGCAGTCAAATCCGGTGCAGGACCTCCTACGAGCAGTACTTC.

This chain links TRBV11-1 with TRBJ2-3; D unresolved. This CDR3 has 15 amino acids. V lost 3 bases and J lost 1, with 11 bases in between. CDR1 is SGHAT and CDR2 is FQDESV in the germline V gene (reference sequence). The CDR3 DNA reads as TGTGCCAGCAGCTTTAGAAGATGGGGCACAGATACGCAGTATTTT. It yields the protein CASSFRRWGTDTQYF.

The chain links TRBV30 to TRBJ2-1, with 10 bases that match TRBD2. Germline assignment: CDR1 GTSNPN and CDR2 SVGIG (reference sequence). This CDR3 has 13 residues. Trimming at V came to 5 bases and at J to 6 bases, leaving 4 bases not matched to a gene. The CDR3 nucleotides are TGTGCCTGGTCTAGCGGGGGCTCCAATGAGCAGTTCTTC. Amino acid sequence: CAWSSGGSNEQFF.

The chain combines TRBV18 with TRBJ1-1; TRBD1 is a possible D gene (5 bases). The V gene's germline CDR1 is KGHSH and CDR2 LQKENI. V was shortened by 3 bases and J by 1 base, with 9 bases between the two germline ends. The CDR3 runs 14 residues. Here the CDR3 reads CASSPGRTNTEAFF. Here the CDR3 DNA reads TGTGCCAGCTCACCGGGACGGACGAACACTGAAGCTTTCTTT. The variable domain in full, completed from reference TRBV18 and TRBJ1-1, reads NAGVMQNPRHLVRRRGQEARLRCSPMKGHSHVYWYRQLPEEGLKFMVYLQKENIIDESGMPKERFSAEFPKEGPSILRIQQVVRGDSAAYFCASSPGRTNTEAFFGQGTRLTVV.

The genes are TRBV2 and TRBJ2-1; 8 bases align to TRBD2. V dropped 6 bases and J dropped 0; count of bases not matched to a gene: 4. This CDR3 is 15 amino acids long. The V gene's germline CDR1 is SNHLY and CDR2 FYNNEI. This CDR3 is CASREGLGSYNEQFF. Here the CDR3 DNA reads TGTGCCAGCAGAGAGGGACTAGGCTCCTACAATGAGCAGTTCTTC. The entire variable domain, with the rest obtained from reference TRBV2 and TRBJ2-1, is as follows: EPEVTQTPSHQVTQMGQEVILRCVPISNHLYFYWYRQILGQKVEFLVSFYNNEISEKSEIFDDQFSVERPDGSNFTLKIRSTKLEDSAMYFCASREGLGSYNEQFFGPGTRLTVL.

The rearrangement uses TRBV14 and TRBJ2-1; D remains unclear. Per the germline V gene, CDR1 is SGHDN and CDR2 is FVKESK. V was shortened by 1 base and J by 12 bases, with 13 bases between the two germline ends. The CDR3 totals 13 residues. For the CDR3, the DNA is TGTGCCAGCAGCCAAGGGTACAATGAGCGGCAGTTCTTC. Translating gives CASSQGYNERQFF.

This clone was counted between two and nine times. Other DNA variants within this sample encode the same CDR3. V usage is TRBV5-4 and J usage is TRBJ2-2; 9 nucleotides agree with TRBD2. The V gene end was trimmed by 5 bases and the J gene end by 5 bases; junction bases not matched to a gene: 4. The CDR3 sequence is 14 residues long. Per the germline V gene, CDR1 is SGHNT and CDR2 is YYREEE (reference sequence). CDR3 residues: CASSTGLATGELFF. The DNA for the CDR3 is TGTGCCAGCAGTACGGGACTAGCAACCGGGGAGCTGTTTTTT.

The J gene is TRBJ1-3, the V gene TRBV4-3; D unresolved. Between the trimmed V and J ends, which lost 3 bases and 0 bases, there was a span of 9 bases. CDR3 size: 15 residues. Looked up from germline, CDR1 is LGHNA and CDR2 is YSLEER. CDR3: CASSQEHVSGNTIYF. The CDR3 bases are TGCGCCAGCAGCCAGGAACACGTCTCTGGAAACACCATATATTTT.

The chain has TRBV5-8 and TRBJ2-3, with 9 bases fitting TRBD1. The ends lost 2 bases at V and 0 bases at J; junction bases unmatched: 4. The CDR3 is made up of 16 amino acids. Germline V gene lookup returns CDR1 SGHTS and CDR2 YDEGEE. The CDR3 loop reads CASSFLQGASTDTQYF. The CDR3 bases are TGTGCCAGCAGCTTCCTACAGGGGGCTAGCACAGATACGCAGTATTTT.

This chain joins TRBV19 and TRBJ1-5; 7 nucleotides line up with TRBD1. This CDR3 is built from 14 residues. The V segment lost 5 bases and the J segment 5 bases; nucleotides outside the gene matches: 6. Germline lookup yields CDR1 LNHDA and CDR2 SQIVND (reference sequence). DNA for the CDR3: TGTGCCAGTAGTGGGGGACAGCCCTATCAGCCCCAGCATTTT. Translating gives CASSGGQPYQPQHF.

The CDR3 DNA is TGTGCCAGTACCTCGAGAGCGGGAGGGGTAAACACCGGGGAGCTGTTTTTT. Its protein product is CASTSRAGGVNTGELFF. The chain employs TRBV19 and TRBJ2-2; the match to TRBD2 covers 10 bases. Trimming cost V 7 bases and J 2 bases; bases outside gene matches: 10. Germline CDR1 is LNHDA and CDR2 is SQIVND (reference sequence). The CDR3 runs to 17 residues.

This clone was seen a handful of times. J is TRBJ1-1 and V is TRBV30; D not resolved. The CDR3 is 14 amino acids. Trimming took off 2 bases at V and 1 base at J, with 11 bases between the two ends. Germline V CDR1 and CDR2: GTSNPN, SVGIG (reference sequence). Here the CDR3 reads CAWSSWAANTEAFF. CDR3 sequence (DNA): TGTGCCTGGAGTTCCTGGGCTGCGAACACTGAAGCTTTCTTT.

V usage is TRBV7-8 and J usage is TRBJ2-2, with 12 positions matching TRBD2. V trimming: 5 bases; J trimming: 0 bases; junction bases outside the gene matches: 7. Per the germline V gene, CDR1 is SGHVS and CDR2 is FQNEAQ. This CDR3 contains 18 residues. CDR3 nucleotides: TGTGCCAGCAGCCCGCTAGCGGGAGGGGCGACGAACACCGGGGAGCTGTTTTTT. It yields the protein CASSPLAGGATNTGELFF.

The chain uses TRBV10-2 and TRBJ1-2, with 8 bases fitting TRBD1. V dropped 2 bases and J dropped 7; count of bases not matched to a gene: 6. Per the germline V gene, CDR1 is WSHSY and CDR2 is SAAADI. The CDR3 is made up of 14 amino acids. The CDR3 region has the DNA TGCGCCAGCAGTGAGAGACGACAGGGGCTTGGCTACACCTTC. It encodes CASSERRQGLGYTF.

This clone was counted between two and nine times. The chain links TRBV29-1 to TRBJ2-7, with 13 bases lining up with TRBD2. The germline CDR1 and CDR2 sequences are SQVTM and ANQGSEA. V lost 5 bases and J lost 6; bases outside the gene matches: 10. The CDR3 contains 15 residues. The DNA for the CDR3 is TGCAGCGTTATCACTAGCGGGAGGGCCTCGGGCGAGCAGTACTTC. This codes for CSVITSGRASGEQYF.

V is TRBV6-5 and J is TRBJ1-1, with D maybe TRBD1 (5 bases). Germline V gene sequence: CDR1 MNHEY, CDR2 SVGAGI. The ends were cut back, 6 bases at V and 1 base at J, with 9 bases in the middle. The CDR3 has 13 amino acids. CDR3 in amino acids: CASSLGGNTEAFF. The CDR3, as DNA: TGTGCCAGCAGCCTGGGGGGGAACACTGAAGCTTTCTTT.

The genes are TRBV5-4 and TRBJ2-7, with 11 bases that match TRBD2. Germline V gene data show CDR1 as SGHNT and CDR2 as YYREEE (reference sequence). With V trimmed by 2 bases and J by 5 bases, 12 bases remained unmatched. This CDR3 contains 17 residues. This chain's CDR3 is CASSLGGLAGGGNEQYF. CDR3 coding DNA: TGTGCCAGCAGCTTAGGCGGACTAGCGGGTGGTGGTAACGAGCAGTACTTC.

This clone was observed a few times. The chain employs TRBV5-1 and TRBJ2-1, with 10 bases aligning to TRBD2. Unmatched junction bases numbered 10, after V lost 0 bases and J lost 7 bases. The length of the CDR3 is 17 residues. Germline CDR1 reads SGHRS; CDR2 reads YFSETQ. The CDR3 DNA sequence: TGCGCCAGCAGCTTGGCCGAGGCTAGCGGGGGCACGAATGAGCAGTTCTTC. This translates into CASSLAEASGGTNEQFF.